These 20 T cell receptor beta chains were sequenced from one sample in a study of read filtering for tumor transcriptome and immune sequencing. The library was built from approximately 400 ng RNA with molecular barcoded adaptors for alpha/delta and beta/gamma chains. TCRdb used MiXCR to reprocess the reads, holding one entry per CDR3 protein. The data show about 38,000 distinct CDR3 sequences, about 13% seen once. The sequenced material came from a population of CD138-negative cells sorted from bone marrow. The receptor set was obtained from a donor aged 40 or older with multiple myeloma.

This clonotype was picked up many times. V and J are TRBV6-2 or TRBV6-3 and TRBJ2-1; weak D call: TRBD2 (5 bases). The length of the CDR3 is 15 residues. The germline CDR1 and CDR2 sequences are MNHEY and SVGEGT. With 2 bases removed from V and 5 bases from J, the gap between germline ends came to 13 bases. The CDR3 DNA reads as TGTGCCAGCAGTTACGTCGCTAGCCCTAACAATGAGCAGTTCTTC. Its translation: CASSYVASPNNEQFF.

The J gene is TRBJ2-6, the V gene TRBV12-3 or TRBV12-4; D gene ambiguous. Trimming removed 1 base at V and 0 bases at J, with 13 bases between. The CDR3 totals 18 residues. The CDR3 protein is CASSLGPEYYSGANVLTF. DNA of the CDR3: TGTGCCAGCAGTTTAGGGCCGGAATACTACTCTGGGGCCAACGTCCTGACTTTC.

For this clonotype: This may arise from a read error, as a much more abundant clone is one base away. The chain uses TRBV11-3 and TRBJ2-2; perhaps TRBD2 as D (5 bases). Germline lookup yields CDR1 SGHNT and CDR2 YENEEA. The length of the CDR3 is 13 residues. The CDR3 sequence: CASRREVTGEPFF. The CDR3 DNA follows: TGTGCCAGCAGACGAGAGGTGACCGGGGAGCCGTTTTTT.

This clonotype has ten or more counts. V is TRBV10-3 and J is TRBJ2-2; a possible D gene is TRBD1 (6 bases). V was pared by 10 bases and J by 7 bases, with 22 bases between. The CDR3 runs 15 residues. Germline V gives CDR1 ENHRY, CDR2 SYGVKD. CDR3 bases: TGTGCCACCACCCCGGACAGAACTACGGGCGGGGAGCTGTTTTTT. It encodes CATTPDRTTGGELFF.

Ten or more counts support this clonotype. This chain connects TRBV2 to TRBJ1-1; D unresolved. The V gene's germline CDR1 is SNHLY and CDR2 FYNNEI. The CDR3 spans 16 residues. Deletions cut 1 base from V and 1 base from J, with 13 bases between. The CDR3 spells CASSEVIGVGNTEAFF. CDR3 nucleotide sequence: TGTGCCAGCAGTGAAGTCATCGGGGTCGGGAACACTGAAGCTTTCTTT.

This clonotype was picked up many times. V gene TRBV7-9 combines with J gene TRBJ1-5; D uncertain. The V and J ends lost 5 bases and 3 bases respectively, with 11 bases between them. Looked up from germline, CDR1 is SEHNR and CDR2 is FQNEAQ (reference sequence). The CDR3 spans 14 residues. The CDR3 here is CASSPNTFNQPQHF. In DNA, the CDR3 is TGTGCCAGCAGCCCGAACACTTTCAATCAGCCCCAGCATTTT. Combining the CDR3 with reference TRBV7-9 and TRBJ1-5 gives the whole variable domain DTGVSQNPRHKITKRGQNVTFRCDPISEHNRLYWYRQTLGQGPEFLTYFQNEAQLEKSRLLSDRFSAERPKGSFSTLEIQRTEQGDSAMYLCASSPNTFNQPQHFGDGTRLSIL.

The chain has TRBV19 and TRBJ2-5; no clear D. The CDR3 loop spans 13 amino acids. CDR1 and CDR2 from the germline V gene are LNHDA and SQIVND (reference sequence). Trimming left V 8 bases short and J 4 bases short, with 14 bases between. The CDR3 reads CASSRLVAETQYF. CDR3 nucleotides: TGTGCCAGTTCAAGGCTAGTGGCAGAGACCCAGTACTTC.

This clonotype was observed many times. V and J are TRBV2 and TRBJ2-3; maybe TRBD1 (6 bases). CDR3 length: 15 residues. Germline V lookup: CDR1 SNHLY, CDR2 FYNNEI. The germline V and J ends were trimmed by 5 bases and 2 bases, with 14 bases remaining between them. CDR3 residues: CASSPRGSFTDTQYF. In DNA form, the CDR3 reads TGTGCCAGCAGTCCTAGGGGGAGCTTCACAGATACGCAGTATTTT.

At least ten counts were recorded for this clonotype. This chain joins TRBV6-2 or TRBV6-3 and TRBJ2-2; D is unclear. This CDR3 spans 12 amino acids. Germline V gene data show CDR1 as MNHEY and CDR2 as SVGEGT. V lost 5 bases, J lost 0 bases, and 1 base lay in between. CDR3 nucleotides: TGTGCCAGCAGTCCGAACACCGGGGAGCTGTTTTTT. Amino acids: CASSPNTGELFF.

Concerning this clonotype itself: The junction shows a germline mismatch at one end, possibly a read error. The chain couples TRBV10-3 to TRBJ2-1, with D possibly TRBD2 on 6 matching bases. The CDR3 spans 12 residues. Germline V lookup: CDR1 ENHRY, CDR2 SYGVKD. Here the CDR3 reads CASSGTQVWQFF. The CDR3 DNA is TGTGCCAGCAGTGGGACTCAGGTTTGGCAGTTCTTC.

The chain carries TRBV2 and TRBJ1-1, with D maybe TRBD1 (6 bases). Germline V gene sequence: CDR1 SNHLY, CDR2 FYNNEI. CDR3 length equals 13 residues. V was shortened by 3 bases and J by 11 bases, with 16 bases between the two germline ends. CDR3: CASSDGDIHLAFF. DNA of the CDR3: TGTGCCAGCAGTGACGGGGACATCCATTTGGCTTTCTTT.

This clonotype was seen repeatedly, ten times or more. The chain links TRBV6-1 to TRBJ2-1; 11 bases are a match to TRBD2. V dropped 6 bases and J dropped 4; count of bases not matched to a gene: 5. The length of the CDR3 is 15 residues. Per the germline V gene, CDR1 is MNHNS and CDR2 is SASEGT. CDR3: CASRPGLAGYNEQFF. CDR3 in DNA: TGTGCCAGCAGACCAGGACTAGCGGGTTACAATGAGCAGTTCTTC.

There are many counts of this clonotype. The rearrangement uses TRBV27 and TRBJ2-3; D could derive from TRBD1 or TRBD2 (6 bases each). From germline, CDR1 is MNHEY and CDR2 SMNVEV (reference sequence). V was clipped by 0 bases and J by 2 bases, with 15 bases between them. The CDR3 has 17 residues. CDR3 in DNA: TGTGCCAGCAGTTTATCCGGGGGCGCCATAATCACAGATACGCAGTATTTT. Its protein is CASSLSGGAIITDTQYF.

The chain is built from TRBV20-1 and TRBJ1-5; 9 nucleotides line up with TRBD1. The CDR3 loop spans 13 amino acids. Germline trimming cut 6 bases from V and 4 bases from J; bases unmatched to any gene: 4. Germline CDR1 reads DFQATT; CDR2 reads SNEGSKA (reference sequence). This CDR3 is CSAGQGSNQPQHF. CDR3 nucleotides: TGCAGTGCCGGACAGGGGAGTAATCAGCCCCAGCATTTT.

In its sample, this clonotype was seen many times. This CDR3 reads CASSYVGNEQFF. The CDR3 coding sequence is TGTGCCAGCAGTTACGTCGGCAATGAGCAGTTCTTC. The chain has TRBV6-5 and TRBJ2-1, with D unclear. V lost 2 bases, J lost 6 bases, and 5 bases lay in between. The CDR3 is 12 residues long. Germline V gene data show CDR1 as MNHEY and CDR2 as SVGAGI.

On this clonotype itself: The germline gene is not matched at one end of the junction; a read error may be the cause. For the CDR3, the DNA is TGTGCCAGCAGCCTAGGACAGGCCTTGGAGACCCGGTACTTC. Translation gives CASSLGQALETRYF. J is TRBJ2-5 and V is TRBV2; 7 bases are a match to TRBD1. This CDR3 has 14 amino acids. The germline CDR1 and CDR2 sequences are SNHLY and FYNNEI.

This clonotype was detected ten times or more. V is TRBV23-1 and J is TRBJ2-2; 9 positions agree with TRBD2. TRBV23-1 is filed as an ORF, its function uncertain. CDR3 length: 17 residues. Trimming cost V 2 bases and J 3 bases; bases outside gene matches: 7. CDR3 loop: CASSQEGGRADTGELFF. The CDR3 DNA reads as TGCGCCAGCAGTCAAGAAGGCGGGAGGGCCGACACCGGGGAGCTGTTTTTT.

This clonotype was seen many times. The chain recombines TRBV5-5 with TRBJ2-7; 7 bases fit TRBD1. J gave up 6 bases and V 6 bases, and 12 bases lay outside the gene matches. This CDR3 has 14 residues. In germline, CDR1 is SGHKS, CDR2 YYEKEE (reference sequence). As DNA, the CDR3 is TGTGCCAGCACCCAGGGGACAGCCCGGGGCGAGCAGTACTTC. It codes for CASTQGTARGEQYF.

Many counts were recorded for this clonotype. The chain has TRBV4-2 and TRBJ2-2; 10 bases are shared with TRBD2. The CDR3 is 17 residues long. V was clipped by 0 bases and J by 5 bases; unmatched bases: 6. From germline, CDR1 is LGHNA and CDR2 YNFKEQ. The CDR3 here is CASSQDALAGVTGELFF. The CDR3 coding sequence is TGTGCCAGCAGCCAAGATGCCCTAGCGGGAGTTACCGGGGAGCTGTTTTTT.

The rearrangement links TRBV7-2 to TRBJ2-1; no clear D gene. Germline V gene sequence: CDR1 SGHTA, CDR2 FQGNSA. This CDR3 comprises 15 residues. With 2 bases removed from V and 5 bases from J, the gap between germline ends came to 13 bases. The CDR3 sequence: CASSLRDLPNNEQFF. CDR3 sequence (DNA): TGTGCCAGCAGCTTAAGGGATCTACCCAACAATGAGCAGTTCTTC.